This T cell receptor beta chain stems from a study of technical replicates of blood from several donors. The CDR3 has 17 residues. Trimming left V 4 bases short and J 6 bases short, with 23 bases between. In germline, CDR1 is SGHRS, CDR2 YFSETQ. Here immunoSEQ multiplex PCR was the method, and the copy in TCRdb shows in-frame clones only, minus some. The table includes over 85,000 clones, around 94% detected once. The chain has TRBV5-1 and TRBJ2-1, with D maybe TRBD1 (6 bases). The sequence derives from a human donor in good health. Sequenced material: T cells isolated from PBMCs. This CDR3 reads CASSASLTGTPSNEQFF. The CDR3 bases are TGCGCCAGCAGCGCCTCTCTTACCGGGACACCCTCCAATGAGCAGTTCTTC.